These T cell receptor beta chains were read from a single sample in a study of T cells after yellow fever vaccination. TCRdb itself ran the 5' RACE reads through MiXCR, one entry per CDR3 protein. The sample has about 360,000 distinct CDR3 sequences; 6.2% are singletons. The sample consisted of PBMCs, taken 5 days after the yellow fever booster vaccination. The receptor source for this set is a man aged 30 to 45 who received the YFV17D yellow fever vaccine. CDR3s include the opening cysteine and the closing phenylalanine or tryptophan. D genes are given only for firm matches. Not all rows give a size; the values are once, few, many and, for expanded clones, a class.

TRBV7-2	TRBJ1-3	TRBD1	few	TGTGCCAGCAGCCCGACAGGGACCTCTGGAAACACCATATATTTT	CASSPTGTSGNTIYF
TRBV7-9	TRBJ2-7	NA	NA	TGTGCCAGCAGCTTAGTGGAGAGCTGGGATCTCGAGCAGTACTTC	CASSLVESWDLEQYF
TRBV5-6	TRBJ1-1	TRBD1	NA	TGTGCCAGCAGCTTACCCACAGGGGGGGAAGCTTTCTTT	CASSLPTGGEAFF
TRBV19	TRBJ1-5	TRBD1	many	TGTGCCAGTAGTATCAGGGGGGATCAGCCCCAGCATTTT	CASSIRGDQPQHF
TRBV19	TRBJ2-5	NA	NA	TGTGCCAGTAGTATCGGTCGGAGACAAGAGACCCAGTACTTC	CASSIGRRQETQYF
TRBV9	TRBJ2-3	TRBD2	many	TGTGCCAGCAGCGTAGAGGCTAGCGGGAGGACCTATACGCAGTATTTT	CASSVEASGRTYTQYF
TRBV28	TRBJ2-1	NA	many	TGTGCCAGCTCCTCGGGGGCGGGACGGGGGAATGAGCAGTTCTTC	CASSSGAGRGNEQFF
TRBV12-3/TRBV12-4	TRBJ1-3	NA	many	TGTGCCAGCAGGCCCCGGGGCGGAAACACCATATATTTT	CASRPRGGNTIYF
TRBV9	TRBJ2-1	NA	many	TGTGCCAGCAGCGTAGCCAGCCTATCCTACAATGAGCAGTTCTTC	CASSVASLSYNEQFF
TRBV20-1	TRBJ2-1	NA	many	TGCAGTGCTAGGAGCCCCAACAATGAGCAGTTCTTC	CSARSPNNEQFF
TRBV2	TRBJ1-2	NA	many	TGTGCCAGCACCCGGGGGAGAGATGGCTACACCTTC	CASTRGRDGYTF
TRBV18	TRBJ2-1	NA	many	TGTGCCAGCTCACCACGGCACCAAGTTACAATGAAGCAGTTCTTC	CASSPRHQVTMKQFF
TRBV6-1	TRBJ2-1	TRBD2	many	TGTGCCACTTCAGCTACTAGCGGATCTAATGAGCAGTTCTTC	CATSATSGSNEQFF
TRBV20-1	TRBJ2-7	NA	NA	TGCAGTGCTTGGCGGGGTTTAGACGAGCAGTACTTC	CSAWRGLDEQYF
TRBV9	TRBJ2-7	NA	many	TGTGCCAGCAGCGGTCGATGTCGACTGACCTTTTCCTACGAGCAGTACTTC	CASSGRCRLTFSYEQYF
TRBV29-1	TRBJ2-1	TRBD2	many	TGCAGCGTGCCGGGACTAGCGGACGTCTACAATGAGCAGTTCTTC	CSVPGLADVYNEQFF
TRBV18	TRBJ2-5	NA	NA	TGTGCCAGCTCACCACCCGACGGGGCGCTTCAAGAGACCCTGTACTTC	CASSPPDGALQETLYF
TRBV4-2	TRBJ1-4	NA	few	TGTGCCAGCACCCCCATATCTACTGCAACTAATGAAAAACTGTTTTTT	CASTPISTATNEKLFF
TRBV7-2	TRBJ1-2	NA	many	TGTGCCAGCAGTATCATGACTGGGGGCTATGGCTACACCTTC	CASSIMTGGYGYTF
TRBV15	TRBJ2-5	NA	many	TGTGCCACCAGCACCCTGGCGGTCGGGGAGACCCAGTACTTC	CATSTLAVGETQYF
TRBV18	TRBJ2-6	NA	many	TGTGCCAGCTCACCCACAGGTTCCTCTGGGGCCAACGTCCTGACTTTC	CASSPTGSSGANVLTF
TRBV7-4	TRBJ2-3	NA	many	TGTGCCAGCAGCTTCCGGCGGGTCTCCACAGATACGCAGTATTTT	CASSFRRVSTDTQYF
TRBV7-8	TRBJ2-1	NA	NA	TGTGCCAGCAGGGGTGGACTCTACAATGAGCAGTTCTTC	CASRGGLYNEQFF
TRBV29-1	TRBJ2-5	NA	NA	TGCAGCGTTCCCCTCGGGGGGCTCGGAGAGACCCAGTACTTC	CSVPLGGLGETQYF
TRBV4-1	TRBJ1-5	NA	NA	TGCGCCAGCAGCCAAGGATCGGCACAGCAGCCCCAGCATTTT	CASSQGSAQQPQHF
TRBV5-6	TRBJ2-5	NA	many	TGTGCCAGCAGCCCCGGGAAGCGGGAAGAGACCCAGTACTTC	CASSPGKREETQYF
TRBV29-1	TRBJ2-7	NA	many	TGCAGCGCCCGCAAAATCAATAGATACGAGCAGTACTTC	CSARKINRYEQYF
TRBV25-1	TRBJ2-5	NA	NA	TGTGCCAGCAGTGAAAGGACAGCCCAAGAGACCCAGTACTTC	CASSERTAQETQYF
TRBV19	TRBJ2-2	TRBD2	NA	TGTGCCAGTAGTATGCTAGCGGGAGCCGCCGGGGAGCTGTTTTTT	CASSMLAGAAGELFF
TRBV20-1	TRBJ2-1	NA	NA	TGCAGTGCTATGATGGGGTATGAGCAGTTCTTC	CSAMMGYEQFF
TRBV5-1	TRBJ2-1	TRBD2	many	TGCGCCAGCAGCTTCACCGGGACTAGCGGGGACAATGAGCAGTTCTTC	CASSFTGTSGDNEQFF
TRBV7-3	TRBJ2-3	NA	many	TGTGCCAGCAGCCCTCGGGGGGCGGGCACAGATACGCAGTATTTT	CASSPRGAGTDTQYF
TRBV6-2/TRBV6-3	TRBJ2-7	TRBD2	NA	TGTGCCAGCAGTTACCATCTGAGCGGGACCTACGAGCAGTACTTC	CASSYHLSGTYEQYF
TRBV12-3/TRBV12-4	TRBJ2-3	TRBD2	many	TGTGCCAGCAGCCAGACTAGCGGTTACACAGATACGCAGTATTTT	CASSQTSGYTDTQYF
TRBV29-1	TRBJ2-2	TRBD1	many	TGCAGCGTTGAGACGACAGGGGTTCCCACCGGGGAGCTGTTTTTT	CSVETTGVPTGELFF
TRBV29-1	TRBJ2-1	NA	NA	TGCAGCGTTGATAGGCTCGATGAGCAGTTCTTC	CSVDRLDEQFF
TRBV10-3	TRBJ2-1	TRBD1	NA	TGTGCCATCCAGGGACAGGTTGACAATGAGCAGTTCTTC	CAIQGQVDNEQFF
TRBV25-1	TRBJ2-1	TRBD2	NA	TGTGCCAGCAGTGACCGCCCGTTGGGACTAGCGGGAGTCAGGCCATCCGAGCAGTTCTTC	CASSDRPLGLAGVRPSEQFF
TRBV5-1	TRBJ2-1	NA	many	TGCGCCAGCAGCTTGATGACTACAGTATACAATGAGCAGTTCTTC	CASSLMTTVYNEQFF
TRBV11-2	TRBJ2-2	NA	many	TGTGCCAGCAGCTTAGAATTGAAGCGGGAGCTGTTTTTT	CASSLELKRELFF
TRBV20-1	TRBJ2-1	NA	many	TGCAGTGCCTCCGGACGGAACAATGAGCAGTTCTTC	CSASGRNNEQFF
TRBV20-1	TRBJ1-3	TRBD1	few	TGCAGTGCTAGGCTACGGGACAGGGGAAACACCATATATTTT	CSARLRDRGNTIYF
TRBV27	TRBJ2-5	NA	NA	TGTGCCAGCAGTTTATATACAGGGTCAGCGGCCCAGTACTTC	CASSLYTGSAAQYF
TRBV25-1	TRBJ2-7	NA	many	TGTGCCAGCAGAGGCCGGGTCTCGGATGACGAGCAGTACTTC	CASRGRVSDDEQYF
TRBV7-9	TRBJ2-3	TRBD2	few	TGTGCCAGCAGCTCCAACTCCGCGAGCGGGAAAGCGCAGTATTTT	CASSSNSASGKAQYF
TRBV14	TRBJ2-7	NA	NA	TGTGCCAGCAGCCTACCCCAGGAGTTCAGAAGCTCCTACGAGCAGTACTTC	CASSLPQEFRSSYEQYF
TRBV6-5	TRBJ2-1	TRBD2	many	TGTGCCAGCAGTTACTCCTGGGGACTAGATGGTAATGAGCAGTTCTTC	CASSYSWGLDGNEQFF
TRBV10-3	TRBJ2-5	TRBD2	few	TGTGCCATCAGTTTCGGACTAGCGGGACGATTAGAGACCCAGTACTTC	CAISFGLAGRLETQYF
TRBV19	TRBJ1-1	NA	NA	TGTGCCAGTAGTAAACGACAGTTGAACACTGAAGCTTTCTTT	CASSKRQLNTEAFF
TRBV28	TRBJ2-7	TRBD1	many	TGTGCCAGCAGACCGGGACAGGGGTACGAGCAGTACTTC	CASRPGQGYEQYF
TRBV29-1	TRBJ1-1	NA	few	TGCAGCGTTTCCCGGAACACTGAAGCTTTCTTT	CSVSRNTEAFF
TRBV5-1	TRBJ2-1	NA	NA	TGCGCCAGCAAATCAAAGCCCTCCACCTACAATGAGCAGTTCTTC	CASKSKPSTYNEQFF
TRBV12-3/TRBV12-4	TRBJ2-5	NA	many	TGTGCCAGCTTCAGCGGACCCCAAGAGACCCAGTACTTC	CASFSGPQETQYF
TRBV5-4	TRBJ2-1	NA	few	TGTGCCAGCAGCTTAAAGGATACGGGAGCGAGCAAGTTCTTC	CASSLKDTGASKFF
TRBV7-2	TRBJ2-3	NA	NA	TGTGCCAGCAGCTTAATTCGCACAGATACGCAGTATTTT	CASSLIRTDTQYF
TRBV30	TRBJ2-1	TRBD1	NA	TGTGCCTGGAGTGGGACAGGACCGTACAATGAGCAGTTCTTC	CAWSGTGPYNEQFF
TRBV12-3/TRBV12-4	TRBJ2-1	TRBD2	few	TGTGCCAGCAGTTTTTCTAGCGGGAGGGGGAATGAGCAGTTCTTC	CASSFSSGRGNEQFF